This entry lists 31 T cell receptor beta chains sequenced from one sample in a study of blood T cell repertoires in COVID-19. Assay: immunoSEQ multiplex PCR; the TCRdb copy retains only in-frame clones and omits some. The table includes approximately 81,000 clones, roughly four fifths detected once. Sequencing was done on a sample of peripheral blood. The receptor set was obtained from a human donor in a cohort sampled during active COVID-19.

This chain uses TRBV7-2 with TRBJ1-5; D call uncertain. V lost 1 base, J lost 7 bases, and 14 bases lay in between. Germline loops: CDR1 SGHTA, CDR2 FQGNSA. This CDR3 region has 15 residues. CDR3 in amino acids: CASSLEGGLGQPQHF. The CDR3 DNA is TGTGCCAGCAGCTTAGAGGGAGGATTGGGACAGCCCCAGCATTTT.

The rearrangement links TRBV7-9 to TRBJ2-7; TRBD1 matches at 12 bases. This CDR3 has 15 amino acids. V dropped 4 bases and J dropped 2; count of bases not matched to a gene: 3. Germline loops: CDR1 SEHNR, CDR2 FQNEAQ (reference sequence). In DNA, the CDR3 is TGTGCCAGCAGCTCCGGGACAGGGGGCCCCTACGAGCAGTACTTC. Its translation is CASSSGTGGPYEQYF.

This chain links TRBV3-1 (or the pseudogene TRBV3-2) with TRBJ1-2; 8 nucleotides line up with TRBD1. CDR1 and CDR2 (germline): LGHDT, YNNKEL (reference sequence). This CDR3 has 14 amino acids. The trim removed 4 bases at V and 4 bases at J, leaving 5 bases unmatched. CDR3 amino acids: CASSPGQGFYGYTF. The CDR3 DNA follows: TGTGCCAGCAGCCCCGGACAGGGATTCTATGGCTACACCTTC.

This rearrangement joins TRBV7-3 to TRBJ2-7, with 8 bases aligning to TRBD2. Per germline, CDR1 SGHTA and CDR2 FQGTGA. With 5 bases clipped from V and 2 bases from J, the junction kept 8 bases outside the gene matches. This CDR3 contains 15 residues. Here the CDR3 reads CASSPLAGGTYEQYF. CDR3 sequence (DNA): TGTGCCAGCAGCCCACTCGCGGGGGGAACCTACGAGCAGTACTTC.

The V and J genes are TRBV28 and TRBJ1-1; maybe TRBD1 (5 bases). This CDR3 region has 12 residues. Germline V gene sequence: CDR1 MDHEN, CDR2 SYDVKM. Trimming left V 8 bases short and J 2 bases short, with 9 bases between. CDR3 bases: TGTGCCAGCGAAGACAGCAACACTGAAGCTTTCTTT. This sequence encodes CASEDSNTEAFF.

This chain uses TRBV6-1 with TRBJ1-2; D possibly corresponds to TRBD1 (5 bases). The CDR3 runs to 14 residues. Trimming pared 3 bases from V and 6 bases from J, leaving 14 bases between. Germline CDR1 is MNHNS and CDR2 is SASEGT. This CDR3 reads CASSDRGVRDGYTF. The CDR3 nucleotides read TGTGCCAGCAGTGACCGGGGGGTTAGGGATGGCTACACCTTC.

The chain joins TRBV12-3 or TRBV12-4 to TRBJ2-7; perhaps TRBD2 as D (6 bases). V lost 6 bases to trimming and J lost 5 bases, with 11 bases between them. This CDR3 region has 12 residues. The DNA of the CDR3 is TGTGCCAGCAGGGATGGAGGGGACGAGCAGTACTTC. Protein product: CASRDGGDEQYF.

The chain uses TRBV4-2 and TRBJ2-7; 7 nucleotides line up with TRBD1. V was pared by 0 bases and J by 4 bases, with 6 bases of the junction left unmatched. CDR1 is LGHNA, CDR2 YNFKEQ, per germline. The CDR3 has 15 amino acids. The CDR3 DNA follows: TGTGCCAGCAGCCAAGATCTGGGACAGAGGTACGAGCAGTACTTC. It specifies CASSQDLGQRYEQYF.

This chain links TRBV5-6 with TRBJ1-2; perhaps TRBD1 as D (6 bases). V was trimmed by 0 bases and J by 2 bases, leaving 11 bases between them. Germline V gene lookup returns CDR1 SGHDT and CDR2 YYEEEE. The CDR3 consists of 15 residues. The CDR3 coding sequence is TGTGCCAGCAGCTTGGGACAGGTGACGAACTATGGCTACACCTTC. The encoded protein is CASSLGQVTNYGYTF.

The V and J genes are TRBV25-1 and TRBJ1-2; TRBD1 matches at 10 bases. V gave up 4 bases and J gave up 4 bases; unmatched junction bases: 3. The CDR3 extends over 14 amino acids. Germline assignment: CDR1 MGHDK and CDR2 SYGVNS. The CDR3 is CASSARQGAYGYTF. CDR3 sequence (DNA): TGTGCCAGCAGTGCCCGACAGGGGGCCTATGGCTACACCTTC.

The chain joins TRBV15 to TRBJ1-5; D is undetermined. Trimming shortened V by 0 bases and J by 3 bases, and 15 bases separated the two germline ends. The CDR3 totals 17 residues. Germline V gives CDR1 LNHNV, CDR2 YYDKDF (reference sequence). The DNA of the CDR3 is TGTGCCACCAGCAGAGATAGTAATCCTACCATCAATCAGCCCCAGCATTTT. Its translation is CATSRDSNPTINQPQHF.

The V and J genes are TRBV5-6 and TRBJ2-2, with a possible D match to TRBD1 (6 bases). The germline V gene encodes CDR1 SGHDT and CDR2 YYEEEE. CDR3 size: 14 residues. V was pared by 6 bases and J by 0 bases, with 9 bases between. The CDR3 DNA is TGTGCCAGCACCAGACAGGCGAACACCGGGGAGCTGTTTTTT. Protein: CASTRQANTGELFF.

The chain carries TRBV5-1 and TRBJ1-4, with D uncertain. V was cut by 0 bases and J by 0 bases, with 12 bases left in between. Germline CDR1 reads SGHRS; CDR2 reads YFSETQ. CDR3 length: 17 amino acids. The CDR3 loop is CASSLGLLGATNEKLFF. CDR3 DNA: TGCGCCAGCAGCTTGGGACTCCTCGGGGCAACTAATGAAAAACTGTTTTTT.

This CDR3 is CASSPQGASYEQYF. CDR3 nucleotide sequence: TGTGCCAGCTCACCTCAGGGCGCCTCCTACGAGCAGTACTTC. This chain uses TRBV18 with TRBJ2-7, with D maybe TRBD1 (5 bases). The CDR3 loop spans 14 amino acids. The germline V gene encodes CDR1 KGHSH and CDR2 LQKENI. V was cut by 3 bases and J by 0 bases, with 9 bases left in between.

This chain connects TRBV4-2 to TRBJ2-3; 7 nucleotides align to TRBD2. V trimming: 0 bases; J trimming: 1 base; junction bases outside the gene matches: 7. Germline V gene data show CDR1 as LGHNA and CDR2 as YNFKEQ. CDR3 size: 17 residues. CDR3 DNA sequence: TGTGCCAGCAGCCAAGAAATGGGCGGGGGAGGCACAGATACGCAGTATTTT. Its translation is CASSQEMGGGGTDTQYF.

This clone was seen a few times. The chain joins TRBV4-3 to TRBJ1-5, with 10 bases that match TRBD1. Germline assignment: CDR1 LGHNA and CDR2 YSLEER. J was trimmed by 5 bases and V by 4 bases; bases with no gene match: 11. The CDR3 has 17 residues. CDR3 nucleotide sequence: TGCGCCAGCAGCCGAGTACCTTCGGACAGGGGGTATCAGCCCCAGCATTTT. Its protein product is CASSRVPSDRGYQPQHF.

The rearrangement uses TRBV3-1 (or the pseudogene TRBV3-2) and TRBJ1-5; D not certain. The CDR3 length is 15 residues. Per germline, CDR1 LGHDT and CDR2 YNNKEL (reference sequence). V was trimmed by 0 bases and J by 6 bases, leaving 12 bases between them. CDR3 in DNA: TGTGCCAGCAGCCAAGATTCGGCCCGAGGTCAGCCCCAGCATTTT. Translating gives CASSQDSARGQPQHF.

The V gene is TRBV6-4, the J gene TRBJ1-5; 9 nucleotides align to TRBD1. The CDR3 consists of 13 residues. The J segment lost 4 bases and the V segment lost 6 bases, leaving 1 base of the junction unmatched. Looked up from germline, CDR1 is MRHNA and CDR2 is SNTAGT. The CDR3 sequence: CASRGTGNQPQHF. CDR3 DNA sequence: TGTGCCAGCAGAGGGACAGGGAATCAGCCCCAGCATTTT.

V and J are TRBV21-1 and TRBJ1-1. TRBV21-1 is reported as a pseudogene. The CDR3 contains 14 residues. CDR3 nucleotides: TGTGCCAGCAGCAAAGGGGTCGGGGGACTGAAAGCTTTCTTT. As protein: CASSKGVGGLKAFF.

This chain's CDR3 is CASSLGVSEAFF. As DNA, the CDR3 is TGTGCCAGCAGCTTAGGAGTAAGTGAAGCTTTCTTT. V is TRBV7-9 and J is TRBJ1-1; no clear D. Germline V gives CDR1 SEHNR, CDR2 FQNEAQ (reference sequence). V was trimmed by 1 base and J by 7 bases, leaving 7 bases between them. The CDR3 runs 12 residues.

The chain is built from TRBV10-2 and TRBJ2-7, with TRBD2 as a possible D gene (5 bases). V lost 6 bases and J lost 2, with 11 bases in between. Germline V gives CDR1 WSHSY, CDR2 SAAADI. The CDR3 length is 13 residues. This chain's CDR3 is CASSDYGAYEQYF. The DNA for the CDR3 is TGCGCCAGCAGCGACTACGGAGCCTACGAGCAGTACTTC.

This clone was counted a single time. The J gene is TRBJ1-2, the V gene TRBV5-1, with D tentatively TRBD1 (5 bases). The germline gives CDR1 SGHRS, CDR2 YFSETQ. This CDR3 has 15 amino acids. Between the trimmed V and J ends, which lost 1 base and 4 bases, there was a span of 14 bases. The DNA of the CDR3 is TGCGCCAGCAGCTTGTCACAGGCAAGGGGCTATGGCTACACCTTC. Its translation is CASSLSQARGYGYTF.

This chain connects TRBV19 to TRBJ2-7, with TRBD1 identical over 7 bases. V lost 1 base and J lost 2; bases outside the gene matches: 11. The germline gives CDR1 LNHDA, CDR2 SQIVND (reference sequence). This CDR3 contains 17 residues. CDR3 region: CASSIGLVGTVAYEQYF. In nucleotides, the CDR3 is TGTGCCAGTAGTATAGGATTGGTCGGGACAGTTGCCTACGAGCAGTACTTC.

V and J are TRBV18 and TRBJ1-1; D gene ambiguous. Germline V gene data show CDR1 as KGHSH and CDR2 as LQKENI. This CDR3 is 13 amino acids long. V gave up 5 bases and J gave up 3 bases, with 10 bases separating them. The CDR3 is CASSGRMDTEAFF. CDR3 in DNA: TGTGCCAGCTCAGGGCGCATGGACACTGAAGCTTTCTTT.

The rearrangement uses TRBV5-4 and TRBJ1-4; D unresolved. CDR1 and CDR2 from the germline V gene are SGHNT and YYREEE (reference sequence). There are 14 residues in the CDR3. The V end lost 3 bases, the J end lost 7 bases, and 13 bases lay between the germline ends. This chain's CDR3 is CASSSTTSLEKLFF. CDR3 bases: TGTGCCAGCAGCTCAACAACGTCCCTTGAAAAACTGTTTTTT.

The chain has TRBV6-5 and TRBJ2-7; 7 nucleotides align to TRBD1. The CDR3 runs 14 residues. The V gene's germline CDR1 is MNHEY and CDR2 SVGAGI. J was trimmed by 5 bases and V by 6 bases; bases with no gene match: 10. The CDR3 is CASRNRDRSNEQYF. In DNA form, the CDR3 reads TGTGCCAGCAGGAACCGGGACAGAAGTAACGAGCAGTACTTC.

The chain carries TRBV5-1 and TRBJ1-2; 9 nucleotides match TRBD1. This CDR3 has 17 residues. After removal of 4 bases from V and 3 bases from J, the junction contained 13 bases not matched to a gene. CDR1 and CDR2 (germline): SGHRS, YFSETQ. CDR3 residues: CASSKSGTGTSYYGYTF. The CDR3 DNA sequence: TGCGCCAGCAGCAAGTCCGGGACAGGGACTTCGTACTATGGCTACACCTTC.

The CDR3: CASSPTGLYNSPLHF. The CDR3 nucleotides read TGTGCCAGCAGCCCGACAGGGCTCTATAATTCACCCCTCCACTTT. This chain connects TRBV9 to TRBJ1-6; 7 nucleotides match TRBD1. CDR3 length: 15 residues. The ends lost 4 bases at V and 3 bases at J; junction bases unmatched: 4. CDR1 is SGDLS and CDR2 is YYNGEE in the germline V gene. The whole variable domain, filled in from reference TRBV9 and TRBJ1-6, reads DSGVTQTPKHLITATGQRVTLRCSPRSGDLSVYWYQQSLDQGLQFLIQYYNGEERAKGNILERFSAQQFPDLHSELNLSSLELGDSALYFCASSPTGLYNSPLHFGNGTRLTVT.

This clone was picked up a small number of times. The V gene is TRBV6-5, the J gene TRBJ1-1; 9 bases map to TRBD1. The CDR3 runs to 14 residues. V was pared by 5 bases and J by 1 base, with 2 bases of the junction left unmatched. CDR1 is MNHEY and CDR2 is SVGAGI in the germline V gene. The CDR3 DNA sequence: TGTGCCAGCAGTCAACAGGGGGCGAACACTGAAGCTTTCTTT. Amino acid sequence: CASSQQGANTEAFF.

This chain's CDR3 is CASSPYGQFSPLHF. The CDR3 DNA reads as TGTGCCAGCAGCCCATACGGACAGTTTTCACCCCTCCACTTT. V is TRBV7-9 and J is TRBJ1-6, with a possible D match to TRBD1 (6 bases). Germline V gene lookup returns CDR1 SEHNR and CDR2 FQNEAQ (reference sequence). The V end was cut by 5 bases, the J end by 9 bases, with 14 bases between. This CDR3 spans 14 amino acids.

The V gene is TRBV10-3, the J gene TRBJ1-2; D is perhaps TRBD1 (6 bases). The CDR3 length is 13 residues. V lost 0 bases to trimming and J lost 7 bases, with 9 bases between them. The germline CDR1 and CDR2 sequences are ENHRY and SYGVKD. The CDR3 loop reads CAISESSRGGYTF. CDR3 in DNA: TGTGCCATCAGTGAGTCGAGCAGGGGTGGCTACACCTTC.